This T cell receptor beta chain was observed in a study of blood T cell repertoires in COVID-19 (dated by TCRdb to 2020 to 2021). Regarding the research as a whole: Samples covering the acute and convalescent phases of COVID-19 were provided by collaborators in the United States, Italy and Spain. The material from the prospective study consisted of cDNA or gDNA derived from T cells, B-cell-depleted T cells, or PBMCs. Subjects who had been exposed to COVID-19, were actively infected with it, or had recovered from it provided the deeply sampled blood TCRbeta repertoires that made up the dataset. The repertoires were released in a freely available public database intended as a resource for research on the immune response to SARS-CoV-2. The samples were drawn from the first 160 participants of the ongoing ImmuneRACE study and from 950 to 1,500 subjects provided by 6 global collaborators. The sample metadata nearly always contained a de-identified subject ID, COVID-19 status, age in years and sex. HLA class I and class II types, where available, came from metadata supplied by the sample provider rather than from assay-based typing.

Collaborating institutions collected whole blood in K2EDTA tubes following their own protocols. For TCRbeta analysis, collaborator samples were shipped as frozen whole blood, as isolated PBMCs, or as DNA extracted from either sample type. What the work shows at the level of the full study, not this receptor alone: Clinical and demographic metadata were provided uncurated, with the amount varying by source and participant.

The immunoSEQ Assay, a bias-controlled multiplex PCR, was used to amplify TCRbeta CDR3 regions from genomic DNA. In the source study's methods: The number of nucleated cells in each sample was estimated from the amplification of reference gene primers within the assay. To quantify the absolute abundance of each unique TCRbeta CDR3 rearrangement, sequence reads were collapsed and filtered. For each sample, productive Simpson clonality was calculated as the square root of Simpson's diversity index across productive rearrangements. In TCRdb, the immuneACCESS table is reduced to in-frame sequences with V and J assigned. These tables do not hold every clone; where another copy was compared, an unresolved V gene accounts for under half, and the others remain unexplained. That table gives V, J and clone size, and the DNA gave D and trimming. The sample contains a few hundred thousand clones, 80% to 90% of them found a single time. In total, the top ten clones hold around 0.8% of the sample.

This clone occurred a few times. Its antigen specificity is not known. No base quality values were provided; no much bigger clone lies one nucleotide off. Sequencing was carried out using peripheral blood. The sequence was obtained from a man aged 30-40 years with acute or convalescent COVID-19.

CDR3 sequence: CSVEGRLRNYGYTF. The DNA sequence follows: TGCAGCGTTGAAGGGCGGCTCCGTAACTATGGCTACACCTTC. The chain was built from TRBV29-1 and TRBJ1-2, with no confidently assigned D gene. The germline V gene supplies CDR1 SQVTM and CDR2 ANQGSEA. The cysteine opens and the phenylalanine closes a CDR3 of 14 amino acids. Only the CDR3 region is kept as DNA, spanning 42 bases read in frame from base 1. V drops 1 base and J drops 1 base, leaving 10 bases in between.